Below, 5 T cell receptor beta chains from the same sample are listed, as sequenced in a study of T cells in Graves' hyperthyroidism and ophthalmopathy. Amplification of TCR beta CDR3 regions was performed using RNA transcripts as template. HTBI primers were the set used in a first-round RT-PCR of the TCR CDR3. Using its own MiXCR run on the multiplex PCR reads, TCRdb lists one record per CDR3 protein. The sample contains a few hundred thousand distinct CDR3 sequences, 15% of which appear only once. Source material: blood. The receptor source for this set is a woman aged 30 to 39 with Graves' hyperthyroidism.

This clonotype was observed at least ten times. The V call is TRBV6-1, the J call TRBJ2-1; 9 bases map to TRBD2. The CDR3 sequence is 17 residues long. The germline gives CDR1 MNHNS, CDR2 SASEGT. After removal of 5 bases from V and 4 bases from J, the junction contained 12 bases not matched to a gene. CDR3 amino acids: CASSYGGSGRAYNEQFF. The CDR3 bases are TGTGCCAGCAGTTATGGGGGTAGCGGGAGAGCGTACAATGAGCAGTTCTTC.

Only a few counts were recorded for this clonotype. This chain connects TRBV20-1 to TRBJ2-5; a weak D match, TRBD2 (7 bases). The CDR3 consists of 14 residues. V was clipped by 6 bases and J by 1 base, with 15 bases between them. Germline V gene sequence: CDR1 DFQATT, CDR2 SNEGSKA (reference sequence). The CDR3 region is CSATRGAVQETQYF. CDR3 in DNA: TGCAGTGCCACCCGGGGGGCGGTCCAAGAGACCCAGTACTTC.

This clonotype was counted only a few times. This chain joins TRBV6-5 and TRBJ2-7; TRBD1 matches at 9 bases. The CDR3 totals 18 residues. V lost 0 bases, J lost 3 bases, and 12 bases stayed unmatched. Germline-derived CDR1 and CDR2 are MNHEY and SVGAGI. The CDR3 sequence: CASSYSIGQGRINYEQYF. Written as DNA, the CDR3 is TGTGCCAGCAGTTACTCGATCGGACAGGGGAGAATCAACTACGAGCAGTACTTC.

This clonotype showed up many times. The chain uses TRBV3-1 and TRBJ2-4; D gene ambiguous. The V gene lost 4 bases and the J gene lost 0 bases, with 7 bases spanning the gap. This CDR3 comprises 14 residues. The germline CDR1 and CDR2 sequences are LGHDT and YNNKEL (reference sequence). CDR3 coding DNA: TGTGCCAGCAGCCCTCATGGAGCCAAAAACATTCAGTACTTC. This encodes CASSPHGAKNIQYF.

In this sample, this clonotype turned up many times. In DNA, the CDR3 is TGTGCCACCGGAAACAGACAGTCTGGGGCCCAGCATTTT. It specifies CATGNRQSGAQHF. J is TRBJ1-5 and V is TRBV15; weak D call: TRBD1 (5 bases). V lost 8 bases to trimming and J lost 11 bases, with 19 bases between them. The CDR3 contains 13 residues. Germline-derived CDR1 and CDR2 are LNHNV and YYDKDF (reference sequence).